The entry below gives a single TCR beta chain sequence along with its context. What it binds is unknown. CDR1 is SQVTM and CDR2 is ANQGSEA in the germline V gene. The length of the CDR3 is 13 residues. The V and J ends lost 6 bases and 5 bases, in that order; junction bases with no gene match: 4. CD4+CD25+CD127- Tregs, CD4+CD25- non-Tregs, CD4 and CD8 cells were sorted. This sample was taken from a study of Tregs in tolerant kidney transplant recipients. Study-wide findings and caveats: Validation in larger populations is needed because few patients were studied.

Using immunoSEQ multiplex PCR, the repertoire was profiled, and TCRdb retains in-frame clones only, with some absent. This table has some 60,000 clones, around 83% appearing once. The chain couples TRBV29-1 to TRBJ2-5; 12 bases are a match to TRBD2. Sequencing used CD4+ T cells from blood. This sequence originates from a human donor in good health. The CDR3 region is CSVSLAGGETQYF. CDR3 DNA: TGCAGCGTCTCCCTAGCGGGAGGGGAGACCCAGTACTTC.